The 12 T cell receptor beta chains below all came from one sample that was sequenced in a study of blood T cell repertoires in COVID-19. Sequenced by immunoSEQ multiplex PCR; TCRdb stores in-frame clones only, minus some. The sample has around 250,000 clones, about four fifths seen once; the top ten hold approximately 1.5%. Sample: peripheral blood. All receptors come from a woman in her thirties or forties who had recovered from COVID-19.

This chain connects TRBV19 to TRBJ1-1, with a weak D call TRBD1 (6 bases). Trimming shortened V by 10 bases and J by 4 bases, and 13 bases separated the two germline ends. The germline gives CDR1 LNHDA, CDR2 SQIVND (reference sequence). The CDR3 loop spans 12 amino acids. CDR3 sequence (DNA): TGTGCCACGAGGGGGTCGGGCACTGAAGCTTTCTTT. Its protein is CATRGSGTEAFF.

This clone was detected ten times or more. The chain combines TRBV5-6 with TRBJ1-5, with TRBD1 as a possible D gene (5 bases). Looked up from germline, CDR1 is SGHDT and CDR2 is YYEEEE. The CDR3 is 15 amino acids. V lost 3 bases and J lost 3, with 13 bases in between. CDR3 region: CASSSKDRPNQPQHF. The CDR3 DNA sequence: TGTGCCAGCAGCTCAAAAGACAGACCCAATCAGCCCCAGCATTTT. Complete variable domain (other parts from reference TRBV5-6 and TRBJ1-5): DAGVTQSPTHLIKTRGQQVTLRCSPKSGHDTVSWYQQALGQGPQFIFQYYEEEERQRGNFPDRFSGHQFPNYSSELNVNALLLGDSALYLCASSSKDRPNQPQHFGDGTRLSIL.

The chain joins TRBV3-1 (or the pseudogene TRBV3-2) to TRBJ2-1; 13 bases line up with TRBD2. The J segment lost 1 base and the V segment lost 6 bases, leaving 6 bases of the junction unmatched. Germline V gene lookup returns CDR1 LGHDT and CDR2 YNNKEL (reference sequence). The CDR3 has 17 residues. The CDR3 coding sequence is TGTGCCAGCAGACAACTAGCGGGGGGGCGGTCCTACAATGAGCAGTTCTTC. Translating gives CASRQLAGGRSYNEQFF.

V and J are TRBV2 and TRBJ1-4; tentative D call: TRBD1 (6 bases). V was shortened by 10 bases and J by 6 bases, with 21 bases between the two germline ends. Germline V gene data show CDR1 as SNHLY and CDR2 as FYNNEI. CDR3 length: 15 residues. CDR3 sequence (DNA): TGTGCCACTAGAGGGGGATATGAATTCGATGAAAAACTGTTTTTT. It codes for CATRGGYEFDEKLFF.

The rearrangement links TRBV14 to TRBJ1-4; TRBD1 agrees at 7 bases. CDR1 is SGHDN and CDR2 is FVKESK in the germline V gene. The junction had 16 bases not matched to a gene; V was cut back by 2 bases and J by 4 bases. This CDR3 is 19 amino acids long. The CDR3 region is CASSQRGLFRQGGNEKLFF. The CDR3 DNA sequence: TGTGCCAGCAGCCAACGAGGACTGTTTAGACAGGGTGGTAATGAAAAACTGTTTTTT.

V is TRBV5-6 and J is TRBJ2-3, with TRBD1 as a possible D gene (5 bases). With 0 bases removed from V and 2 bases from J, the gap between germline ends came to 7 bases. This CDR3 spans 14 amino acids. In germline, CDR1 is SGHDT, CDR2 YYEEEE. The CDR3 DNA is TGTGCCAGCAGCTTGGGGACAAACACAGATACGCAGTATTTT. It specifies CASSLGTNTDTQYF.

V gene TRBV24-1 combines with J gene TRBJ2-2, with TRBD1 matching over 11 bases. This CDR3 spans 16 amino acids. The J segment lost 5 bases and the V segment lost 4 bases, leaving 5 bases of the junction unmatched. CDR1 is KGHDR, CDR2 SFDVKD, per germline. CDR3 in DNA: TGTGCCACCAGTGACCGGACAGGGGGCTGGACCGGGGAGCTGTTTTTT. It encodes CATSDRTGGWTGELFF.

V is TRBV6-5 and J is TRBJ2-7, with D perhaps matching TRBD2 (8 bases). V was cut by 9 bases and J by 6 bases, with 21 bases left in between. CDR1 and CDR2 from the germline V gene are MNHEY and SVGAGI. This CDR3 has 14 residues. CDR3 sequence: CASFSGRGQGEQYF. The CDR3 coding sequence is TGTGCCAGTTTCTCCGGGAGGGGGCAAGGCGAGCAGTACTTC.

The CDR3 DNA follows: TGTGCCAGCGGGCGGGAGAACCAAGAGACCCAGTACTTC. Amino acids: CASGRENQETQYF. The V and J genes are TRBV7-7 and TRBJ2-5; 7 nucleotides line up with TRBD2. After removal of 8 bases from V and 0 bases from J, the junction contained 3 bases not matched to a gene. This CDR3 has 13 residues. In germline, CDR1 is SSHAT, CDR2 FNYEAQ (reference sequence).

V and J are TRBV7-2 and TRBJ1-1, with D tentatively TRBD1 (6 bases). V lost 4 bases and J lost 7, with 16 bases in between. The CDR3 covers 14 residues. Looked up from germline, CDR1 is SGHTA and CDR2 is FQGNSA. This CDR3 reads CASSSSQGIVEAFF. The CDR3 DNA sequence: TGTGCCAGCAGCTCCTCTCAGGGGATTGTTGAAGCTTTCTTT.

The CDR3 loop reads CASSTGQGFNYGYTF. The CDR3 DNA is TGTGCCAGCAGCACCGGACAGGGCTTCAACTATGGCTACACCTTC. V usage is TRBV5-6 and J usage is TRBJ1-2; 8 bases fit TRBD1. This CDR3 has 15 amino acids. V lost 4 bases to trimming and J lost 2 bases; unmatched junction nucleotides: 7. Germline V gene data show CDR1 as SGHDT and CDR2 as YYEEEE.

V is TRBV5-5 and J is TRBJ2-7; 7 nucleotides align to TRBD2. V shed 6 bases, J shed 6 bases, and the junction held 9 bases outside the gene matches. The V gene's germline CDR1 is SGHKS and CDR2 YYEKEE (reference sequence). The CDR3 runs 13 residues. The CDR3 loop is CASTTGGLGEQYF. The DNA of the CDR3 is TGTGCCAGCACAACGGGGGGTCTCGGCGAGCAGTACTTC.